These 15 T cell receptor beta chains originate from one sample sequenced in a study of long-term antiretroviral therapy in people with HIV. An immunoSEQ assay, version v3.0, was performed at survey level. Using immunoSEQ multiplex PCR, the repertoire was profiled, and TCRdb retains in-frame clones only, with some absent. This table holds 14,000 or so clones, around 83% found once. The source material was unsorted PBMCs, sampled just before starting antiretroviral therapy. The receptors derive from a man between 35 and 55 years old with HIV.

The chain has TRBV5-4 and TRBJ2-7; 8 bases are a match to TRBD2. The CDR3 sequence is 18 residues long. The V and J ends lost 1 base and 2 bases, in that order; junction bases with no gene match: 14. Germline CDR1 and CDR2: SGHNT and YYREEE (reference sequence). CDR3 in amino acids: CASSLKSGRSLGAYEQYF. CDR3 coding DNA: TGTGCCAGCAGCTTGAAGAGCGGGAGAAGTTTGGGGGCCTACGAGCAGTACTTC.

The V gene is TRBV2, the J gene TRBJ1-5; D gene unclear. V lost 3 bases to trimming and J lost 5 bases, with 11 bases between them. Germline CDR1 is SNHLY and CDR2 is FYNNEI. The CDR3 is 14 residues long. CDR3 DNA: TGTGCCAGCAGTGACAATGGTAGGGATCAGCCCCAGCATTTT. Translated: CASSDNGRDQPQHF.

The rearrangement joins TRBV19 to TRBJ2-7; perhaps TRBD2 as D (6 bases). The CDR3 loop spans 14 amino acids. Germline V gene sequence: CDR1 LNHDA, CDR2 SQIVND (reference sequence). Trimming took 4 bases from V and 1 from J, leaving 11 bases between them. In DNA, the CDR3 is TGTGCCAGTAGTACGGGAGTAGGGTCCTACGAGCAGTACTTC. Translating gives CASSTGVGSYEQYF.

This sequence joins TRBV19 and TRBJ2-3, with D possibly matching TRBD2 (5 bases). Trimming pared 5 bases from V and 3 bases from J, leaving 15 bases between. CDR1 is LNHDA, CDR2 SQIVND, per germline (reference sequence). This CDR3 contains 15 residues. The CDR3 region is CASSVTSSGTDTQYF. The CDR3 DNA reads TGTGCCAGTAGTGTTACATCTTCGGGGACAGATACGCAGTATTTT.

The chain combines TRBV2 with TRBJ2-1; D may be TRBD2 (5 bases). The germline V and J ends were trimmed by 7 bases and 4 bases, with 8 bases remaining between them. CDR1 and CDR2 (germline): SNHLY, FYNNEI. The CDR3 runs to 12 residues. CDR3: CASIGGYNEQFF. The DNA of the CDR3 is TGTGCCAGCATTGGCGGGTACAATGAGCAGTTCTTC.

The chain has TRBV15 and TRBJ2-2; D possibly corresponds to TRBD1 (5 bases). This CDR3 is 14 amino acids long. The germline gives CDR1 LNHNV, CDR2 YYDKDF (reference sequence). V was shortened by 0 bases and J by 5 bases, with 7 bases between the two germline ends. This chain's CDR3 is CATSRDRGTGELFF. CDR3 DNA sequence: TGTGCCACCAGCAGAGATAGGGGTACCGGGGAGCTGTTTTTT. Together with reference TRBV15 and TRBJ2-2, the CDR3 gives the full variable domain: DAMVIQNPRYQVTQFGKPVTLSCSQTLNHNVMYWYQQKSSQAPKLLFHYYDKDFNNEADTPDNFQSRRPNTSFCFLDIRSPGLGDTAMYLCATSRDRGTGELFFGEGSRLTVL.

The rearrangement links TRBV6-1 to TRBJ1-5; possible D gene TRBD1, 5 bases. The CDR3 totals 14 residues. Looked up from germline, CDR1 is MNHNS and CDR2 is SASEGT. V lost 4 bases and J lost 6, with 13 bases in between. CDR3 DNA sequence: TGTGCCAGCAGTGGACTATGGGGGGGTCAGCCCCAGCATTTT. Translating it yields CASSGLWGGQPQHF.

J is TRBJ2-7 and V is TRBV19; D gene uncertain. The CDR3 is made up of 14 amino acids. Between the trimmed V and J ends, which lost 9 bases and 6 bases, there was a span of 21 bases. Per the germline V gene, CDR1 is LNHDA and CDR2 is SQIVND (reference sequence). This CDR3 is CARGYQVTGCEQYF. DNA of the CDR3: TGTGCCAGGGGCTATCAGGTCACGGGTTGCGAGCAGTACTTC. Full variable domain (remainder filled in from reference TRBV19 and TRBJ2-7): DGGITQSPKYLFRKEGQNVTLSCEQNLNHDAMYWYRQDPGQGLRLIYYSQIVNDFQKGDIAEGYSVSREKKESFPLTVTSAQKNPTAFYLCARGYQVTGCEQYFGPGTRLTVT.

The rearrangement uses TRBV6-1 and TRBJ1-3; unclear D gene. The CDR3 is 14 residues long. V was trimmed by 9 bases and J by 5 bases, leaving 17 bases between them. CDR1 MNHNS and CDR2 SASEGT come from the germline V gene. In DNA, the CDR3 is TGTGCCAGTGTAACAGAGCTTGGAAGAAACACCATATATTTT. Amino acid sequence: CASVTELGRNTIYF.

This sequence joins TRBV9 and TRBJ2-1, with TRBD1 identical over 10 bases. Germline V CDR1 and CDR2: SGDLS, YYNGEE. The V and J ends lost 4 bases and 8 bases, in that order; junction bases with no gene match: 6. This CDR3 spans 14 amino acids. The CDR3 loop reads CASSLGTGVDEQFF. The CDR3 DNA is TGTGCCAGCAGCCTAGGGACAGGGGTAGATGAGCAGTTCTTC.

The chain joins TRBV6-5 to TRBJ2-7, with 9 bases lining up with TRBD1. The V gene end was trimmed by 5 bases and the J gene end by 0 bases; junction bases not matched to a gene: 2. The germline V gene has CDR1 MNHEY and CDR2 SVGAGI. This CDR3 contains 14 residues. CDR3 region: CASSGTGSSYEQYF. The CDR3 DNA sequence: TGTGCCAGCAGTGGGACAGGGAGCTCCTACGAGCAGTACTTC.

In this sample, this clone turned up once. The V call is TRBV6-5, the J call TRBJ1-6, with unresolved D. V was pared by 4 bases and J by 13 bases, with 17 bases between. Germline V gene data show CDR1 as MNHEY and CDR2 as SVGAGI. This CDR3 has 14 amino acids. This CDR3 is CASSSRTPRVPLHF. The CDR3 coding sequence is TGTGCCAGCAGTTCCAGGACTCCGCGGGTTCCCCTCCACTTT.

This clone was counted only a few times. CDR3 coding DNA: TGCGCCAGCAGCCAGTCGACAGGGTTGCTCCAGCCCCAGCATTTT. Amino acid sequence: CASSQSTGLLQPQHF. The V call is TRBV4-1, the J call TRBJ1-5; 7 bases are shared with TRBD1. CDR3 size: 15 residues. Trimming took 3 bases from V and 7 from J; bases not matched to a gene: 9. Germline CDR1 and CDR2: MGHRA and YSYEKL.

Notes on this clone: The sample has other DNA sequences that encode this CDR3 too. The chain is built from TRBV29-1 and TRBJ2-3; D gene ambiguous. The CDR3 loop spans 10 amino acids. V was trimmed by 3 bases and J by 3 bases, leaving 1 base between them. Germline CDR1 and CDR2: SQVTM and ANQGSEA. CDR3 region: CSVDTDTQYF. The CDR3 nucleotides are TGCAGCGTTGATACAGATACGCAGTATTTT.

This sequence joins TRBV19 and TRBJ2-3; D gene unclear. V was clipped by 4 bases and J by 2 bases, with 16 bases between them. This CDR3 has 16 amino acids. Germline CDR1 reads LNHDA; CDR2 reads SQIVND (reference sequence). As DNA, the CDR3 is TGTGCCAGTAGTACCCTCGCGGCCGTGCCCACAGATACGCAGTATTTT. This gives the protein CASSTLAAVPTDTQYF.